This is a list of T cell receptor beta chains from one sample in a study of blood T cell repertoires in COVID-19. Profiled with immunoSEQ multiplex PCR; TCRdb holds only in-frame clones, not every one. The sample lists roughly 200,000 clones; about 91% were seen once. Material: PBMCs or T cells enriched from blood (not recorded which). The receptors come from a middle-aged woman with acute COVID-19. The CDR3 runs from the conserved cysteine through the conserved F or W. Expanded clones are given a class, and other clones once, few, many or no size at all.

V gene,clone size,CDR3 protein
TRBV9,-,CASSARAGGSTDTQYF
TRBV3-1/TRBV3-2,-,CASSQGTAGGQSTQYF
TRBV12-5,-,CASGFTGSTDTQYF
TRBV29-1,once,CSVETGTMNTEAFF
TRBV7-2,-,CASSLVGTGGGLEKLFF
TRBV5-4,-,CASSLQGYEQYF
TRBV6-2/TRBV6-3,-,CASNPRRDWNTGELFF
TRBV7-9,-,CASSRDSNYGYTF
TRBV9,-,CASSPGQVPSSGNTIYF
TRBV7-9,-,CASSPRASGPYEQYF
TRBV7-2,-,CASSLGRTSGRGETQYF
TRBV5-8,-,CASSPRTGGRETQYF
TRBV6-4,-,CASSAGTDSGELFF
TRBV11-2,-,CASSQQGNTEAFF
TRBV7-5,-,CARSILLGYTF
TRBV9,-,CASSGAWDKTSGTYNEQFF
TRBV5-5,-,CASSFGGTAKRPQYF
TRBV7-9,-,CASSLRGAGNTEAFF
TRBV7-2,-,CASSLDRGDTGELFF
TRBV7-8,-,CASSLVGGASSYEQYF
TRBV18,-,CASSPTQAGTQYF
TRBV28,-,CASTDGSTTGELFF
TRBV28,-,CASSRQGLNSPLHF
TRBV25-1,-,CASSSRRTEAFF
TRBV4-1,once,CASSVGSQGLPAEQYF
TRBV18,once,CASSPPREGTDTEAFF
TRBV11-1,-,CASSLAGTGGDEQYF
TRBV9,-,CASSVGLRNTEAFF
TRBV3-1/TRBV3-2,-,CASSQDPGAEYF
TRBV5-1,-,CASSSELTGTYGYTF
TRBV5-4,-,CASSLAGIEQYF
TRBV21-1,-,CASSKSHRREGRGPEGDTQYF
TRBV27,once,CASRKAGGTGGNQPQHF